This T cell receptor beta chain came from a study of graft-versus-host responses after intestinal transplantation. Background on the study: All of the recipients had induction that used anti-thymocyte globulin, then tacrolimus and steroids for 2 to 3 years.

The method was immunoSEQ multiplex PCR; TCRdb's version includes in-frame clones alone and lacks a portion of them. The table lists fewer than 110,000 clones, roughly 93% of them singletons, with 1% to 1.5% in the top ten. The germline V gene has CDR1 PRHDT and CDR2 FYEKMQ (reference sequence). CDR3 length: 14 residues. Trimming pared 4 bases from V and 1 base from J, leaving 10 bases between. In regard to this clone: Its antigen is undetermined.

Sequenced here: unstimulated CD8+ T cells sorted from spleen or lymph node cells, sampled before intestinal transplant. This sequence joins TRBV13 and TRBJ1-1; maybe TRBD1 (5 bases). The clonotype comes from a human donor who received an intestinal transplant. The CDR3: CASSCLTENTEAFF. The DNA for the CDR3 is TGTGCCAGCAGCTGCCTGACAGAGAACACTGAAGCTTTCTTT.